A single sample is the source of the 24 T cell receptor beta chains below, sequenced in a study of Graves' ophthalmopathy and Graves' hyperthyroidism. Investigators amplified TCR beta CDR3 regions from RNA transcripts. In the first round, RT-PCR was carried out with HTBI primers, and a multiplex PCR formed the second round. MiXCR, run by TCRdb on the multiplex PCR reads, gives a single entry per CDR3 protein. The sample contains more than 1,000,000 distinct CDR3 sequences, approximately 35% of which appear only once. The sample was peripheral blood or thyroid tissue (not recorded which). These receptor sequences come from an adult man with Graves' hyperthyroidism.

This clonotype was seen ten or more times. The V call is TRBV5-6, the J call TRBJ1-6; D unclear. CDR3 length: 12 residues. V lost 0 bases and J lost 13, with 8 bases in between. Germline CDR1 SGHDT, CDR2 YYEEEE. The DNA of the CDR3 is TGTGCCAGCAGCTTGGACCCGGGGCCCCTCCACTTT. Encoded protein: CASSLDPGPLHF.

V is TRBV7-9 and J is TRBJ1-6; 12 bases map to TRBD1. Looked up from germline, CDR1 is SEHNR and CDR2 is FQNEAQ (reference sequence). The CDR3 has 15 amino acids. Trimming removed 5 bases from V and 9 bases from J; junction bases left unmatched: 5. CDR3 loop: CASSQGQGAFSPLHF. Written as DNA, the CDR3 is TGTGCCAGCAGCCAGGGACAGGGGGCTTTTTCACCCCTCCACTTT.

This clonotype was seen repeatedly, ten times or more. The chain links TRBV19 to TRBJ1-4; 7 bases fit TRBD1. The CDR3 covers 15 residues. V shed 5 bases and J 0 bases; nucleotides not matched to a gene: 3. Germline CDR1 reads LNHDA; CDR2 reads SQIVND (reference sequence). The CDR3 spells CASSGQAPTNEKLFF. DNA for the CDR3: TGTGCCAGTAGTGGACAGGCCCCAACTAATGAAAAACTGTTTTTT.

The chain joins TRBV7-2 to TRBJ2-1; 9 bases agree with TRBD1. The CDR3 totals 13 residues. Unmatched junction bases numbered 3, after V lost 7 bases and J lost 5 bases. Germline V gene data show CDR1 as SGHTA and CDR2 as FQGNSA. CDR3 in amino acids: CASTGTGHNEQFF. CDR3 bases: TGTGCCAGCACCGGGACAGGGCACAATGAGCAGTTCTTC.

This clonotype has ten or more counts. The chain joins TRBV7-8 to TRBJ2-7; D call uncertain. CDR3 length: 13 residues. CDR1 is SGHVS and CDR2 is FQNEAQ in the germline V gene. Trimming shortened V by 5 bases and J by 4 bases, and 12 bases separated the two germline ends. The CDR3 loop is CASSKYTDYEQYF. The CDR3 DNA reads TGTGCCAGCAGCAAGTATACGGATTACGAGCAGTACTTC.

This rearrangement joins TRBV29-1 to TRBJ2-2; 8 bases are shared with TRBD1. CDR1 is SQVTM and CDR2 is ANQGSEA in the germline V gene. This CDR3 is built from 13 residues. Here the CDR3 DNA reads TGCAGTGCTTCTCGGACAGGGTCCGGGGAGCTGTTTTTT. It codes for CSASRTGSGELFF.

A few counts support this clonotype. The chain employs TRBV12-3 or TRBV12-4 and TRBJ2-5, with no clear D. V was trimmed by 1 base and J by 3 bases, leaving 6 bases between them. The CDR3 sequence is 13 residues long. Here the CDR3 reads CASSLEFKETQYF. The DNA of the CDR3 is TGTGCCAGCAGTTTAGAGTTTAAAGAGACCCAGTACTTC.

As regards this clonotype: Here the CDR3 omits its conserved ending phenylalanine or tryptophan, so a read error is the likely source. The DNA is left out, because the CDR3 cannot be placed on it with certainty; the CDR3 is given as TCRdb lists it. The chain joins TRBV5-1 to TRBJ2-7; the tabulated D call, TRBD1, remains unverified against the DNA. Germline CDR1 SGHRS, CDR2 YFSETQ. The CDR3 totals 9 residues, both ends included. CDR3: CASSLWGKR.

V is TRBV10-3 and J is TRBJ2-5; 10 nucleotides agree with TRBD1. After removal of 5 bases from V and 2 bases from J, the junction contained 5 bases not matched to a gene. CDR3 length: 15 amino acids. Germline V gives CDR1 ENHRY, CDR2 SYGVKD. In nucleotides, the CDR3 is TGTGCCATCAGTCGGACAGGGGGAACGCAAGAGACCCAGTACTTC. Amino acid sequence: CAISRTGGTQETQYF.

This chain links TRBV20-1 with TRBJ2-5; D is ambiguous. The V end lost 5 bases, the J end lost 0 bases, and 4 bases lay between the germline ends. Germline V CDR1 and CDR2: DFQATT, SNEGSKA (reference sequence). This CDR3 contains 11 residues. The chain's CDR3 is CSAADQETQYF. The CDR3 DNA sequence: TGCAGTGCTGCGGACCAAGAGACCCAGTACTTC.

V usage is TRBV10-2 and J usage is TRBJ1-1; D is unclear. CDR3 size: 10 residues. The V end lost 2 bases, the J end lost 8 bases, and 3 bases lay between the germline ends. The V gene's germline CDR1 is WSHSY and CDR2 SAAADI. The CDR3 loop is CASSEPEAFF. For the CDR3, the DNA is TGCGCCAGCAGTGAGCCGGAAGCTTTCTTT.

A word on this clonotype: This sequence may be a read error, since a much larger clone differs from it by one base. The rearrangement links TRBV10-3 to TRBJ2-2; possibly TRBD1 for D (5 bases). CDR1 is ENHRY, CDR2 SYGVKD, per germline. CDR3 length equals 16 residues. Between the trimmed V and J ends, which lost 2 bases and 3 bases, there was a span of 13 bases. As DNA, the CDR3 is TGTGCCATCAGTGAGGGGGCGCGCATCGACACCGGGGAGCTGTTTTTT. Translating gives CAISEGARIDTGELFF.

The V gene is TRBV6-9, the J gene TRBJ2-2; no definite D call. Germline V gene lookup returns CDR1 MNHGY and CDR2 SVAAGI. Between the trimmed V and J ends, which lost 2 bases and 1 base, there was a span of 11 bases. This CDR3 spans 16 amino acids. CDR3: CASSYRTAKNTGELFF. The CDR3 bases are TGTGCCAGCAGTTATCGGACGGCAAAGAACACCGGGGAGCTGTTTTTT.

V is TRBV25-1 and J is TRBJ2-7; 8 bases align to TRBD2. CDR3 length equals 14 residues. The V segment lost 4 bases and the J segment 3 bases; nucleotides outside the gene matches: 5. Germline V gene data show CDR1 as MGHDK and CDR2 as SYGVNS. The CDR3: CASSALRGDYEQYF. The CDR3 nucleotides are TGTGCCAGCAGTGCGTTGCGGGGGGACTACGAGCAGTACTTC.

In this sample, this clonotype turned up a few times. The CDR3 DNA reads as TGTGCCAGCAACAAGCGAAGGGGGGCGAACACCGGGGAGCTGTTTTTT. This translates into CASNKRRGANTGELFF. The V and J genes are TRBV9 and TRBJ2-2; D assignment may be TRBD1 or TRBD2 (6 bases each). The CDR3 contains 16 residues. Germline V lookup: CDR1 SGDLS, CDR2 YYNGEE. V was cut by 6 bases and J by 0 bases, with 15 bases left in between.

The rearrangement uses TRBV20-1 and TRBJ1-2; no clear D gene. This CDR3 spans 14 amino acids. The V gene's germline CDR1 is DFQATT and CDR2 SNEGSKA (reference sequence). V was shortened by 1 base and J by 4 bases, with 13 bases between the two germline ends. CDR3 DNA sequence: TGCAGTGCTAGAGTGGACGCAGCGGCCTATGGCTACACCTTC. Its translation is CSARVDAAAYGYTF.

Note on this clonotype: A read error is possible here, since a much larger clone lies one base away. The chain uses TRBV9 and TRBJ1-1, with D possibly being TRBD1 (6 bases). This CDR3 has 15 residues. V was trimmed by 0 bases and J by 5 bases, leaving 14 bases between them. In germline, CDR1 is SGDLS, CDR2 YYNGEE. The CDR3 DNA follows: TGTGCCAGCAGCGTAGCCGGGGGCGCGGGGACTGAAGCTTTCTTT. This sequence encodes CASSVAGGAGTEAFF.

Comments on this clonotype: This may come from a read error, since a much larger clone is one base off. The chain links TRBV6-4 to TRBJ2-6; D not resolved. Germline loops: CDR1 MRHNA, CDR2 SNTAGT. CDR3 length equals 16 residues. The V gene lost 0 bases and the J gene lost 0 bases, with 6 bases spanning the gap. The CDR3 DNA reads TGTGCCAGCAGTGACTCGGGCAACTCTGGGGCCAACGTCCTGACTTTC. Its translation: CASSDSGNSGANVLTF.

Of note for this clonotype: With a much larger clone just one base away, this may be a read error. The chain recombines TRBV9 with TRBJ1-4, with D hard to call. Between the trimmed V and J ends, which lost 4 bases and 8 bases, there was a span of 18 bases. Germline CDR1 is SGDLS and CDR2 is YYNGEE. CDR3 length: 15 residues. The CDR3 coding sequence is TGTGCCAGCAGCTTAGAGGTGGGCCGAGTGGAAAAACTGTTTTTT. Translating it yields CASSLEVGRVEKLFF.

V and J are TRBV3-1 and TRBJ1-1, with D perhaps TRBD1 (5 bases). V lost 4 bases and J 12 bases, leaving 21 bases between the germline ends. Germline-derived CDR1 and CDR2 are LGHDT and YNNKEL (reference sequence). The CDR3 covers 14 residues. In nucleotides, the CDR3 is TGTGCCAGCAGCCCAGCGGGGGGACCGCCCGAGACTTTCTTT. As protein: CASSPAGGPPETFF.

This clonotype was seen only a few times. The J gene is TRBJ2-2, the V gene TRBV7-9; D may be TRBD1 (5 bases). This CDR3 has 17 residues. The V end was cut by 11 bases, the J end by 6 bases, with 28 bases between. Germline-derived CDR1 and CDR2 are SEHNR and FQNEAQ (reference sequence). CDR3 loop: CAWSLRQLGHNSGELFF. CDR3 coding DNA: TGTGCCTGGAGTCTTAGACAGTTGGGGCATAACTCCGGGGAGCTGTTTTTT.

The J gene is TRBJ1-4, the V gene TRBV12-3 or TRBV12-4; D gene uncertain. The CDR3 totals 12 residues. V was pared by 2 bases and J by 7 bases, with 5 bases between. CDR3 DNA sequence: TGTGCCAGCAGTTTAATCGGTGAAAAACTGTTTTTT. Protein: CASSLIGEKLFF.

This clonotype turned up a few times. The junction differs from germline at one of its ends, possibly a read error. The chain carries TRBV7-8 and TRBJ2-7, with 14 bases aligning to TRBD2. The CDR3 sequence is 18 residues long. Germline V lookup: CDR1 SGHVS, CDR2 FQNEAQ. The CDR3 is CASSHPGLAGAVTYEQYF. In nucleotides, the CDR3 is TGCGCCAGCAGCCACCCGGGACTAGCGGGAGCCGTAACCTACGAGCAGTACTTC. Full variable domain (remainder filled in from reference TRBV7-8 and TRBJ2-7): GAGVSQSPRYKVAKRGQDVALRCDPISGHVSLFWYQQALGQGPEFLTYFQNEAQLDKSGLPSDRFFAERPEGSVSTLKIQRTQQEDSAVYLCASSHPGLAGAVTYEQYFGPGTRLTVT.

Points on this clonotype: It may be a read error: a sequence one base away is much more abundant. This chain uses TRBV9 with TRBJ1-2; unclear D gene. Germline V lookup: CDR1 SGDLS, CDR2 YYNGEE. The V and J ends lost 4 bases and 6 bases respectively, with 22 bases between them. The CDR3 runs to 16 residues. For the CDR3, the DNA is TGTGCCAGCAGCTCGAGCGGATCGGCTGGGGTAGATGGCTACACCTTC. Translation: CASSSSGSAGVDGYTF. The whole variable domain, remainder taken from reference TRBV9 and TRBJ1-2, is DSGVTQTPKHLITATGQRVTLRCSPRSGDLSVYWYQQSLDQGLQFLIQYYNGEERAKGNILERFSAQQFPDLHSELNLSSLELGDSALYFCASSSSGSAGVDGYTFGSGTRLTVV.